Below are 27 T cell receptor beta chains sequenced from a single sample in a study of cytomegalovirus exposure and HLA in healthy donors. The PCR used 60 Vbeta and 13 Jbeta primers. The protocol was immunoSEQ multiplex PCR, while the TCRdb copy is restricted to in-frame clones and leaves out a portion. The table includes 150,000 or so clones, roughly 64% detected once. Sample: PBMCs. The origin of the receptors is a woman aged 25 to 39 in good health and CMV-seropositive.

This clone was recorded once. The chain links TRBV5-1 to TRBJ2-1; TRBD2 matches at 10 bases. Losses at the gene ends were 4 bases for V and 6 bases for J; bases not matched to a gene: 4. This CDR3 region has 14 residues. Germline CDR1 and CDR2: SGHRS and YFSETQ. CDR3 in amino acids: CASSNGLAVNEQFF. In DNA form, the CDR3 reads TGCGCCAGCAGCAACGGACTAGCGGTCAATGAGCAGTTCTTC.

This clone was recorded a few times. The CDR3 sequence: CASSFDSTQETQYF. The CDR3 DNA follows: TGTGCCAGCAGCTTTGACAGCACCCAAGAGACCCAGTACTTC. The chain couples TRBV5-4 to TRBJ2-5, with D tentatively TRBD1 (5 bases). Germline values: CDR1 SGHNT, CDR2 YYREEE (reference sequence). The CDR3 is 14 amino acids. V was shortened by 2 bases and J by 1 base, with 9 bases between the two germline ends.

In DNA, the CDR3 is TGTGCCAGCAGCCGGGACAGGGAGAGGCAGCCCCAGCATTTT. It encodes CASSRDRERQPQHF. V usage is TRBV5-8 and J usage is TRBJ1-5; TRBD1 aligns across 9 bases. The CDR3 has 14 residues. With 4 bases clipped from V and 7 bases from J, the junction kept 6 bases outside the gene matches. Germline V lookup: CDR1 SGHTS, CDR2 YDEGEE. Combining the CDR3 with reference TRBV5-8 and TRBJ1-5 gives the whole variable domain EAGVTQSPTHLIKTRGQQATLRCSPISGHTSVYWYQQALGLGLQFLLWYDEGEERNRGNFPPRFSGRQFPNYSSELNVNALELEDSALYLCASSRDRERQPQHFGDGTRLSIL.

The V gene is TRBV9, the J gene TRBJ1-2, with 7 bases lining up with TRBD1. V lost 8 bases, J lost 4 bases, and 11 bases stayed unmatched. CDR3 length: 14 residues. Germline CDR1 reads SGDLS; CDR2 reads YYNGEE. The CDR3 region has the DNA TGTGCCAGTTCGGAGGACAGGCAGACCTATGGCTACACCTTC. Protein product: CASSEDRQTYGYTF.

This clone showed up just a few times. The rearrangement joins TRBV18 to TRBJ1-2, with D possibly matching TRBD1 (6 bases). This CDR3 has 15 residues. V gave up 3 bases and J gave up 8 bases, with 19 bases separating them. Germline V gene lookup returns CDR1 KGHSH and CDR2 LQKENI. DNA for the CDR3: TGTGCCAGCTCACCCCCCTATACAGGGCTGTTAGGCTACACCTTC. This sequence encodes CASSPPYTGLLGYTF.

The gene calls are TRBV18 and TRBJ2-7; 9 bases fit TRBD1. Trimming cost V 2 bases and J 6 bases; bases outside gene matches: 11. CDR1 and CDR2 from the germline V gene are KGHSH and LQKENI. This CDR3 has 16 residues. In DNA form, the CDR3 reads TGTGCCAGCTCACCAGGACTGGGACAGGGTTACTCCGAGCAGTACTTC. Translated, it gives CASSPGLGQGYSEQYF.

V usage is TRBV4-1 and J usage is TRBJ2-5; TRBD2 aligns across 7 bases. The end of the DNA aligns better with TRBJ2-7, so the J call may be wrong. The CDR3 has 14 amino acids. Germline CDR1 MGHRA, CDR2 YSYEKL. For the CDR3, the DNA is TGCGCCAGCAGCCTTGGACTAGGTCCCTACGAGCAGTACTTC. Its protein is CASSLGLGPYEQYF.

This clone was detected only a few times. The V gene is TRBV6-1, the J gene TRBJ1-2, with D hard to call. V was shortened by 6 bases and J by 3 bases, with 11 bases between the two germline ends. CDR3 size: 13 residues. In germline, CDR1 is MNHNS, CDR2 SASEGT. The DNA for the CDR3 is TGTGCCAGCAGACTATCAGAAGACTATGGCTACACCTTC. Translated: CASRLSEDYGYTF.

The rearrangement uses TRBV6-5 and TRBJ2-5; TRBD2 matches 8 bases. Germline V gives CDR1 MNHEY, CDR2 SVGAGI. The CDR3 sequence is 13 residues long. Unmatched junction bases numbered 3, after V lost 4 bases and J lost 5 bases. CDR3 amino acids: CASSSPGGETQYF. CDR3 in DNA: TGTGCCAGCAGTTCTCCGGGGGGGGAGACCCAGTACTTC.

The sample holds a few counts of this clone. CDR3 DNA: TGTGCCAGCAGTTTTAGCAACACTGAAGCTTTCTTT. It encodes CASSFSNTEAFF. This chain links TRBV28 with TRBJ1-1; D unresolved. V was cut by 3 bases and J by 2 bases, with 4 bases left in between. Per germline, CDR1 MDHEN and CDR2 SYDVKM. The CDR3 contains 12 residues.

The V gene is TRBV28, the J gene TRBJ1-5, with 10 bases that match TRBD1. With 7 bases clipped from V and 4 bases from J, the junction kept 7 bases outside the gene matches. CDR1 and CDR2 from the germline V gene are MDHEN and SYDVKM. The CDR3 length is 15 residues. The CDR3 sequence is CASTYPGQGNQPQHF. The CDR3 nucleotides read TGTGCCAGCACCTACCCGGGACAGGGGAATCAGCCCCAGCATTTT. Full variable domain (remainder filled in from reference TRBV28 and TRBJ1-5): DVKVTQSSRYLVKRTGEKVFLECVQDMDHENMFWYRQDPGLGLRLIYFSYDVKMKEKGDIPEGYSVSREKKERFSLILESASTNQTSMYLCASTYPGQGNQPQHFGDGTRLSIL.

The genes are TRBV7-2 and TRBJ2-5; 7 bases map to TRBD2. Germline-derived CDR1 and CDR2 are SGHTA and FQGNSA. The CDR3 has 18 amino acids. Germline trimming cut 1 base from V and 2 bases from J; bases unmatched to any gene: 13. The CDR3 reads CASSLGFGLAVAQETQYF. The CDR3 bases are TGTGCCAGCAGCTTAGGGTTTGGGCTAGCGGTCGCTCAAGAGACCCAGTACTTC.

J is TRBJ1-3 and V is TRBV9, with D tentatively TRBD1 (6 bases). CDR3 length: 15 residues. Trimming stripped 9 bases from V and 7 bases from J, with 23 bases between. From germline, CDR1 is SGDLS and CDR2 YYNGEE. CDR3 coding DNA: TGTGCCACGCCGGCCCCCACAGGGTTCGGCAACACCATATATTTT. Its protein product is CATPAPTGFGNTIYF.

The J gene is TRBJ1-1, the V gene TRBV9; 7 nucleotides match TRBD1. The germline V gene encodes CDR1 SGDLS and CDR2 YYNGEE. The CDR3 is 15 residues long. After removal of 0 bases from V and 0 bases from J, the junction contained 2 bases not matched to a gene. The CDR3 loop is CASSVEDRMNTEAFF. The CDR3 region has the DNA TGTGCCAGCAGCGTAGAGGACAGGATGAACACTGAAGCTTTCTTT.

This clone was detected only a few times. The chain carries TRBV29-1 and TRBJ2-5; no firm D call. V was trimmed by 3 bases and J by 3 bases, leaving 20 bases between them. The CDR3 loop spans 16 amino acids. Germline assignment: CDR1 SQVTM and CDR2 ANQGSEA. CDR3 protein: CSVDLPGTSPKETQYF. The CDR3 coding sequence is TGCAGCGTTGATCTCCCGGGTACAAGTCCAAAAGAGACCCAGTACTTC.

This clone has a handful of counts. V usage is TRBV11-1 and J usage is TRBJ2-4; D possibly corresponds to TRBD1 (6 bases). Per the germline V gene, CDR1 is SGHAT and CDR2 is FQDESV (reference sequence). The V and J ends lost 5 bases and 8 bases respectively, with 16 bases between them. This CDR3 comprises 14 residues. The CDR3 coding sequence is TGTGCCAGCAGCCGCAATCAGGGGAAGGACATTCAGTACTTC. Translation gives CASSRNQGKDIQYF.

This clone was counted a few times. The J gene is TRBJ2-7, the V gene TRBV11-2; 10 bases map to TRBD2. V shed 3 bases, J shed 0 bases, and the junction held 5 bases outside the gene matches. The germline gives CDR1 SGHAT, CDR2 FQNNGV. CDR3 length: 16 residues. In DNA form, the CDR3 reads TGTGCCAGCAGCTTCCGGACTAGCGGCTACTCCTACGAGCAGTACTTC. Translating it yields CASSFRTSGYSYEQYF. Combining the CDR3 with reference TRBV11-2 and TRBJ2-7 gives the whole variable domain EAGVAQSPRYKIIEKRQSVAFWCNPISGHATLYWYQQILGQGPKLLIQFQNNGVVDDSQLPKDRFSAERLKGVDSTLKIQPAKLEDSAVYLCASSFRTSGYSYEQYFGPGTRLTVT.

The chain carries TRBV6-6 and TRBJ1-6; perhaps TRBD1 as D (5 bases). V was pared by 7 bases and J by 7 bases, with 17 bases between. The CDR3 runs to 15 residues. Germline V gives CDR1 MNHNY, CDR2 SVGAGI (reference sequence). As DNA, the CDR3 is TGTGCCAGCATCCGGGCACAGGTTAACAATTCACCCCTCCACTTT. Translated, it gives CASIRAQVNNSPLHF.

The J gene is TRBJ2-1, the V gene TRBV27; D may be TRBD2 (6 bases). The germline V gene encodes CDR1 MNHEY and CDR2 SMNVEV (reference sequence). This CDR3 is built from 13 residues. The germline V and J ends were trimmed by 3 bases and 5 bases, with 8 bases remaining between them. The CDR3 loop reads CASSLGTDNEQFF. In DNA form, the CDR3 reads TGTGCCAGCAGTTTGGGGACTGACAATGAGCAGTTCTTC.

This chain uses TRBV4-1 with TRBJ2-1, with D unresolved. CDR3 size: 14 residues. Germline CDR1 is MGHRA and CDR2 is YSYEKL. The V end was cut by 6 bases, the J end by 0 bases, with 9 bases between. CDR3 in amino acids: CASRPLYSYNEQFF. The CDR3 DNA reads as TGCGCCAGCAGACCACTTTACTCCTACAATGAGCAGTTCTTC.

This clone turned up a few times. This chain joins TRBV7-2 and TRBJ1-2; 8 positions agree with TRBD1. This CDR3 spans 14 amino acids. Trimming at V came to 1 base and at J to 3 bases, leaving 1 base not matched to a gene. CDR1 and CDR2 from the germline V gene are SGHTA and FQGNSA. In DNA form, the CDR3 reads TGTGCCAGCAGCTTAGTACAGGGGGACTATGGCTACACCTTC. It codes for CASSLVQGDYGYTF.

V and J are TRBV6-1 and TRBJ2-5, with D perhaps matching TRBD1 (6 bases). V dropped 6 bases and J dropped 2 bases, with 13 bases sitting between them. The CDR3 totals 14 residues. Germline V lookup: CDR1 MNHNS, CDR2 SASEGT. CDR3 sequence: CASRSRGGQETQYF. The CDR3 DNA reads as TGTGCCAGCAGGTCCAGGGGTGGGCAAGAGACCCAGTACTTC.

CDR3 sequence: CASRPQTVLNSPLHF. The CDR3 bases are TGTGCCAGCAGACCCCAGACAGTCCTTAATTCACCCCTCCACTTT. This chain links TRBV28 with TRBJ1-6, with a possible D match to TRBD1 (5 bases). This CDR3 has 15 residues. CDR1 and CDR2 (germline): MDHEN, SYDVKM. Trimming took off 6 bases at V and 6 bases at J, with 15 bases between the two ends.

This sequence joins TRBV2 and TRBJ2-7; perhaps TRBD1 as D (6 bases). From germline, CDR1 is SNHLY and CDR2 FYNNEI. CDR3 length equals 15 residues. Trimming pared 4 bases from V and 0 bases from J, leaving 13 bases between. The CDR3 loop is CASSGQDHSSYEQYF. CDR3 sequence (DNA): TGTGCCAGCAGTGGACAGGACCATAGCTCCTACGAGCAGTACTTC.

The chain has TRBV6-6 and TRBJ2-7; 10 bases fit TRBD1. CDR1 and CDR2 (germline): MNHNY, SVGAGI (reference sequence). CDR3 size: 13 residues. The J segment lost 11 bases and the V segment lost 6 bases, leaving 10 bases of the junction unmatched. The CDR3 protein is CASSPGTGEIKYF. DNA for the CDR3: TGTGCCAGCAGCCCCGGGACAGGGGAGATCAAGTACTTC.

This chain joins TRBV4-2 and TRBJ1-3; D gene ambiguous. The germline gives CDR1 LGHNA, CDR2 YNFKEQ. This CDR3 region has 13 residues. V was pared by 1 base and J by 4 bases, with 5 bases between. CDR3 DNA sequence: TGTGCCAGCAGCCAAGTATCCGGAAACACCATATATTTT. Amino acids: CASSQVSGNTIYF.

This clone was counted once. The rearrangement links TRBV30 to TRBJ1-2; D unresolved. Between the trimmed V and J ends, which lost 3 bases and 7 bases, there was a span of 21 bases. The germline gives CDR1 GTSNPN, CDR2 SVGIG (reference sequence). This CDR3 is built from 15 residues. The CDR3 region is CAWSRRDSLSGGYTF. The CDR3 nucleotides are TGTGCCTGGAGCCGACGCGATTCCCTCTCGGGTGGCTACACCTTC.